This TCR beta chain was identified in a study of OX40 agonist ivuxolimab in advanced cancers. On the study more broadly: Allowance was made for prior anti-PD-1, anti-PD-L1 or anti-CTLA-4 therapy, and roughly 40% had some.

This clone turned up a few times. Some clones are missing from TCRdb's copy, which holds only in-frame ones; the method was immunoSEQ multiplex PCR. The table has some 89,000 clones, 84% seen once. The receptor was derived from an adult with an advanced solid tumor such as melanoma, head and neck, liver or kidney cancer. Sequenced here: CD4+ or CD8+ T cells sorted from blood, sampled in a trial of the OX40 agonist ivuxolimab.

The CDR3 sequence is CASKIDRTATEAFF. The CDR3 DNA is TGTGCCAGCAAGATCGATCGGACAGCCACTGAAGCTTTCTTT. This chain connects TRBV6-4 to TRBJ1-1; D is perhaps TRBD1 (6 bases). Trimming left V 7 bases short and J 4 bases short, with 16 bases between. CDR3 length equals 14 residues. Germline V CDR1 and CDR2: MRHNA, SNTAGT.